Listed below are T cell receptor beta chains from one sample, sequenced in a study of blood T cells in healthy people across ages. TCRdb reanalysed the 5' RACE reads using MiXCR and keeps one entry per CDR3 protein. The repertoire consists of about 1.5 million distinct CDR3 sequences, with 40% to 45% occurring once and the leading ten covering roughly 3.7%. Sequenced material: blood. The source is a woman between 18 and 30 years old in good health. Each CDR3 is given with its conserved first and last residue. Each record gives: CDR3 DNA, CDR3 protein, J gene, clone size, D gene, V gene. The D gene is left open where the match is weak. Size values are once, few and many counts, or a class for expanded clones, and some rows have none.

TGTGCCAGCAGAACGATCCCACGGTTGCGGAGCTCCTACAATGAGCAGTTCTTC CASRTIPRLRSSYNEQFF TRBJ2-1 few . TRBV6-1
TGTGCCAGCAGCTTATCGGACGACACTGAAGCTTTCTTT CASSLSDDTEAFF TRBJ1-1 . . TRBV7-9
TGTGCCAGCAGCCCAACAGGGGCCCCCTATGGCTACACCTTC CASSPTGAPYGYTF TRBJ1-2 . TRBD1 TRBV12-3/TRBV12-4
TGCAGTGCTAGTTCGGGGTATAGAAACACCATATATTTT CSASSGYRNTIYF TRBJ1-3 . . TRBV20-1
TGTGCCTGGAGTGGCACCTTCCCCAGGGGGGCCCAGTACTTC CAWSGTFPRGAQYF TRBJ2-5 . . TRBV30
TGTGCCACCAGCAGAGATTCGAGTTATTCACCCCTCCACTTT CATSRDSSYSPLHF TRBJ1-6 . . TRBV15
TGTGCCAGCAGCAGAGACTTTACAGGGGCTGGCACTGAAGCTTTCTTT CASSRDFTGAGTEAFF TRBJ1-1 . TRBD1 TRBV7-9
TGTGCCAGCAGCGAAGGGGACAGGGTAGAAAAACTGTTTTTT CASSEGDRVEKLFF TRBJ1-4 . TRBD1 TRBV9
TGCGCCAGCAGCCAAGATGGCAGAAAACTGTTTTTT CASSQDGRKLFF TRBJ1-4 few . TRBV4-3
TGTGCCACAGGACAGGGGCACCCTCCCTACGAGCAGTACTTC CATGQGHPPYEQYF TRBJ2-7 . TRBD1 TRBV24-1
TGTGCCAGCAGTGAATATCCATTGACAGATGAGCAGTTCTTC CASSEYPLTDEQFF TRBJ2-1 . . TRBV25-1
TGTGCCAGCAGTTCTCGTGGGACAGGTGAAAAACTGTTTTTT CASSSRGTGEKLFF TRBJ1-4 . TRBD1 TRBV12-3/TRBV12-4
TGCGCCAGCAGCGCTTTCAGGGGCGGCACTGAAGCTTTCTTT CASSAFRGGTEAFF TRBJ1-1 . . TRBV5-1
TGCAGCGTTGAGTCCGGGACAGGGGGCTATGGCTACACCTTC CSVESGTGGYGYTF TRBJ1-2 . TRBD1 TRBV29-1
TGCAGTGCTAGAACCCCTACTACAGATACGCAGTATTTT CSARTPTTDTQYF TRBJ2-3 few . TRBV20-1
TGTGCCAGCAGCAAAGCGATGGGACAGGGTTGTTCAGATACGCAGTATTTT CASSKAMGQGCSDTQYF TRBJ2-3 . . TRBV21-1
TGTGCCAGCAGCCTCAGGAAAGGGACAGGGGTTTGGACCCAGTACTTC CASSLRKGTGVWTQYF TRBJ2-5 few TRBD1 TRBV3-1
TGTGCCAGCAATCCGGGACTAGCGGGAGGGAGAGAGACCCAGTTCTTC CASNPGLAGGRETQFF TRBJ2-1 . TRBD2 TRBV6-5
TGTGCCATCAGTGAGTCTCCAGGGGACAATGAGCAGTTCTTC CAISESPGDNEQFF TRBJ2-1 . . TRBV10-3
TGTGCCGTCGGGGGGCCCTTCGGGTCCTATAATTCACCCCTCCACTTT CAVGGPFGSYNSPLHF TRBJ1-6 . . TRBV28
TGTGCCAGCAGGACCACTAGCGGTGGGAACAATGAGCAGTTCTTC CASRTTSGGNNEQFF TRBJ2-1 . TRBD2 TRBV2
TGTGCCAGCATGGGACTCACAGGCGGGGAGCTGTTTTTT CASMGLTGGELFF TRBJ2-2 . . TRBV28
TGTGCCAGCAGTTACGCTGCGACCCAGTACTTC CASSYAATQYF TRBJ2-5 . . TRBV6-5
TGTGCCAGCAGTTACGCGTCTAGCGCAGAGACCCAGTACTTC CASSYASSAETQYF TRBJ2-5 . . TRBV6-2/TRBV6-3
TGTGCCAGCAGTACCATGGGACAGGGGGAACAAGAGACCCAGTACTTC CASSTMGQGEQETQYF TRBJ2-5 few TRBD1 TRBV12-3/TRBV12-4
TGCGCCAGCAGCTTACCGGAAGGGAGCACAGATACGCAGTATTTT CASSLPEGSTDTQYF TRBJ2-3 few . TRBV5-1
TGTGCCAGCAGTTCGCAGGGAGTAGGTGAGCAGTTCTTC CASSSQGVGEQFF TRBJ2-1 few . TRBV6-6
TGCAGCGTTGAGTCAAGCTCCTACAATGAGCAGTTCTTC CSVESSSYNEQFF TRBJ2-1 once . TRBV29-1
TGCGCCAGCAGCTTGGATGCTAGCGGGAGCTACGAGCAGTACTTC CASSLDASGSYEQYF TRBJ2-7 . TRBD2 TRBV5-1
TGTGCTAGCAGCGTGACGAGGACTAGCGGCGAGCAGTACTTC CASSVTRTSGEQYF TRBJ2-7 . TRBD2 TRBV7-7
TGTGCCAGCAGCTTAGCCAGGGAGTTCTCCAGCTATGGCTACACCTTC CASSLAREFSSYGYTF TRBJ1-2 . . TRBV7-9
TGCAGTGCTGGACTAGCGGGAGATCACAATGAGCAGTTCTTC CSAGLAGDHNEQFF TRBJ2-1 many TRBD2 TRBV20-1
TGTGCCAGCAGTGGGGACACCAACAATGAGCAGTTCTTC CASSGDTNNEQFF TRBJ2-1 many . TRBV6-4
TGCAGCGGGACTCAGGGAGGGAGGGAAAAACTGTTTTTT CSGTQGGREKLFF TRBJ1-4 . . TRBV29-1
TGTGCCATTGGGACTAGCGGAAGCTCCTACAATGAGCAGTTCTTC CAIGTSGSSYNEQFF TRBJ2-1 . TRBD2 TRBV10-3
TGTGCCAGCAAGACAGGTCGCCGGGGGTCCTACAATGAGCAGTACTTC CASKTGRRGSYNEQYF TRBJ2-7 . . TRBV13
TGCAGCGTTTCGGAGGTCGATGAGCAGTACTTC CSVSEVDEQYF TRBJ2-5 few . TRBV29-1